This T cell receptor beta chain was retrieved from a study of a mutant IDH1 vaccine in newly diagnosed glioma (dated by TCRdb to about 2021). Context from the whole study: In the chemotherapy-containing groups, vaccination started alongside temozolomide cycles, whereas in patients who had radiotherapy alone it started 4-6 weeks after radiotherapy. The week-35 safety follow-up took place at visit V12, and the week-47 end of study took place at visit V13. Prior to enrollment, patients had been given standard therapy consisting of radiotherapy alone, temozolomide alone, or radiochemotherapy with temozolomide, with the combination given to most patients. Peripheral blood was collected at six visits: V03 (baseline), V05, V07, V10, V12 and V13. For exploratory analyses, fewer than 30 treated patients had longitudinal TCRB deep sequencing done wherever samples were available. Of the 30 to 35 treated patients, 62.5% were male and about 40% were female, and a mean age of approximately 40 years was recorded. Paper-wide results and their limitations: Vaccine-induced immune responses across multiple MHC alleles were detected in 80% to 95% of patients. PBMC samples for TCRB deep sequencing were selected based on availability. Pseudoprogression appeared unrelated to alterations in the top peripheral T cell clonotypes detected by TCRB sequencing. It was noted by the authors that analyses of patient blood samples could not be reproduced owing to sample limitations.

The time point label, read with the paper, signifies: week 47, end of study. Each vaccine dose was 300 ug of a 20-mer mutant IDH1 peptide in Montanide, given subcutaneously with topical imiquimod. Patients were given eight vaccinations, in weeks 1, 3, 5, 7, 11, 15, 19 and 23, which matched visits V03 through V10. The donors had newly diagnosed IDH1-mutant astrocytomas of WHO grade 3 or 4 that showed loss of nuclear ATRX. The samples were drawn from NOA16, a multicentre, single-arm, open-label phase I trial in Germany that tested a mutant IDH1 peptide vaccine in humans for the first time. Genomic DNA for TCRB sequencing was extracted from EDTA blood using the DNeasy Blood and Tissue Kit. The germline V gene encodes CDR1 SEHNR and CDR2 FQNEAQ (reference sequence). From its cysteine to its phenylalanine, the CDR3 spans 16 amino acids. Left in the record is the CDR3 DNA by itself, 48 bases read in frame from the first base. Trimming costs V 1 base and J 0 bases, and their ends lie 9 bases apart.

Preparation of the library involved the immunoSEQ multiplex PCR assay. Rearranged TCR beta chain sequences were amplified using the hsTCRB Kit according to the manufacturer's protocol. Sequencing of TCRB libraries was carried out on an Illumina MiSeq. The published analysis was carried out like this. The proprietary platform of the kit vendor was used for demultiplexing, trimming and gene mapping. Not all clones reach the TCRdb copy of this immuneACCESS table, which keeps in-frame sequences only. Checked studies attribute under half of the gap to unresolved V genes and leave the rest unexplained. The V and J calls and clone size are taken from that table; D and trimming were inferred from the DNA. Counted in this sample were tens of thousands of clones; roughly four fifths of them appeared once. The top ten clones comprise roughly 5.6% of the sample. In regard to this clone: Its antigen target is currently unknown. No much larger clone is present one base from it, and per-base qualities are unavailable.

The chain is assembled from TRBV7-9 and TRBJ1-4; TRBD1 could be the D gene, as 5 bases match. The receptor comes from a man aged 35 to 55 with glioma. The sequencing here drew on PBMCs, taken from a glioma patient whose treatment included an IDH1 peptide vaccine. CDR3 loop: CASSLGGASTNEKLFF. In nucleotide form, the sequence is TGTGCCAGCAGCTTAGGAGGGGCTTCAACTAATGAAAAACTGTTTTTT.